A single sample gave rise to the 11 T cell receptor beta chains below, sequenced in a study of blood T cell repertoires in COVID-19. The assay was immunoSEQ multiplex PCR, and TCRdb's table has in-frame clones only and misses some. The data show 60,000 to 85,000 clones, roughly 74% seen once. Sequencing was carried out using peripheral blood. These receptors came from a human donor in a cohort sampled during active COVID-19.

V gene TRBV18 combines with J gene TRBJ2-1; 13 bases fit TRBD2. V lost 4 bases and J lost 6; bases outside the gene matches: 9. This CDR3 is built from 17 residues. Germline CDR1 and CDR2: KGHSH and LQKENI. The CDR3 DNA sequence: TGTGCCAGCTCACAAGGACTAGCGGGAGTCTCGGCCAATGAGCAGTTCTTC. Its protein product is CASSQGLAGVSANEQFF.

This rearrangement joins TRBV3-1 (or the pseudogene TRBV3-2) to TRBJ2-5, with TRBD2 matching over 9 bases. CDR3 size: 15 residues. V lost 1 base to trimming and J lost 5 bases; unmatched junction nucleotides: 5. CDR1 and CDR2 from the germline V gene are LGHDT and YNNKEL (reference sequence). The DNA for the CDR3 is TGTGCCAGCAGCCAAGTTGCGGGAGGGTGGGAGACCCAGTACTTC. It translates to CASSQVAGGWETQYF.

The gene calls are TRBV5-1 and TRBJ2-1; TRBD2 aligns across 10 bases. Germline CDR1 SGHRS, CDR2 YFSETQ. CDR3 length equals 15 residues. Germline trimming cut 0 bases from V and 7 bases from J; bases unmatched to any gene: 4. CDR3 nucleotide sequence: TGCGCCAGCAGCTTGGCGACTAGCGGGCGGAATGAGCAGTTCTTC. It yields the protein CASSLATSGRNEQFF.

This chain connects TRBV6-2 or TRBV6-3 to TRBJ2-7, with TRBD2 matching over 7 bases. The germline V gene encodes CDR1 MNHEY and CDR2 SVGEGT. V lost 5 bases, J lost 4 bases, and 11 bases stayed unmatched. CDR3 length: 15 amino acids. The CDR3 is CASSHHTSEKYEQYF. CDR3 nucleotides: TGTGCCAGCAGTCACCATACTAGCGAGAAGTACGAGCAGTACTTC.

The rearrangement joins TRBV4-1 to TRBJ2-2, with 8 bases identical to TRBD2. The CDR3 loop spans 18 amino acids. The ends lost 2 bases at V and 0 bases at J; junction bases unmatched: 8. CDR1 MGHRA and CDR2 YSYEKL come from the germline V gene. DNA for the CDR3: TGCGCCAGCAGCCAACCGCTCGGACTAGCCTCGAACACCGGGGAGCTGTTTTTT. It encodes CASSQPLGLASNTGELFF.

The chain carries TRBV7-9 and TRBJ2-7, with D unresolved. The CDR3 is 13 amino acids. Deletions cut 0 bases from V and 4 bases from J, with 7 bases between. The germline CDR1 and CDR2 sequences are SEHNR and FQNEAQ (reference sequence). The CDR3 DNA reads TGTGCCAGCAGCTTAGCGTCCACTTACGAGCAGTACTTC. Residues: CASSLASTYEQYF.

The count of this clone is one. The rearrangement links TRBV7-9 to TRBJ2-3; 7 bases align to TRBD1. Germline CDR1 SEHNR, CDR2 FQNEAQ (reference sequence). The ends lost 4 bases at V and 10 bases at J; junction bases unmatched: 11. The CDR3 has 14 amino acids. The CDR3 loop is CASSWQGEQEAQYF. The CDR3 DNA reads as TGTGCCAGCAGCTGGCAGGGGGAGCAGGAGGCGCAGTATTTT.

This chain uses TRBV2 with TRBJ1-2, with 7 bases matching TRBD1. Germline V lookup: CDR1 SNHLY, CDR2 FYNNEI. The J segment lost 8 bases and the V segment lost 1 base, leaving 7 bases of the junction unmatched. The CDR3 consists of 14 residues. The CDR3 DNA is TGTGCCAGCAGTGAAGGCAGTGGGACAGCCGGCTACACCTTC. It translates to CASSEGSGTAGYTF.

The chain joins TRBV10-3 to TRBJ1-2, with 8 nucleotides matching TRBD1. Germline loops: CDR1 ENHRY, CDR2 SYGVKD. Trimming cost V 2 bases and J 4 bases; bases outside gene matches: 6. The CDR3 consists of 15 residues. The CDR3 DNA is TGTGCCATCAGTGAGATGACAGGGGAACGCTATGGCTACACCTTC. Protein sequence: CAISEMTGERYGYTF.

The chain combines TRBV7-6 with TRBJ2-7; no reliable D call. V lost 3 bases to trimming and J lost 5 bases, with 14 bases between them. Germline lookup yields CDR1 SGHVS and CDR2 FNYEAQ. CDR3 size: 14 residues. CDR3 sequence (DNA): TGTGCCAGCAGCTTTTCCCAGTCCGGAGACGAGCAGTACTTC. Its protein is CASSFSQSGDEQYF.

This clone was picked up a small number of times. This chain links TRBV5-1 with TRBJ2-3; 12 bases match TRBD2. V was pared by 4 bases and J by 5 bases, with 5 bases of the junction left unmatched. This CDR3 contains 15 residues. The germline V gene has CDR1 SGHRS and CDR2 YFSETQ. The CDR3 nucleotides are TGCGCCAGCAGCCCGGGGGGACTAGCGGGAGATACGCAGTATTTT. Protein: CASSPGGLAGDTQYF.